This is a list of T cell receptor beta chains from one sample in a study of human T cells and chemical hapten exposure. TCRdb analysed the RACE reads with MiXCR anew, one entry per CDR3 protein. Of 150,000 to 200,000 distinct CDR3 sequences in the sample, roughly 15% were seen once. Material: whole blood, obtained in connection with sensitization to the hapten diphenylcyclopropenone (DPC). Receptor source: a young woman with alopecia areata. Some clones in this sample may be carry-over from other donors' samples. CDR3s include the opening cysteine and the closing phenylalanine or tryptophan. The D gene is left open where the match is weak. The size of a clone is reported for some rows only, either as once, few or many, or as a class for expanded clones.

v_gene	j_gene	abundance	d_gene	CDR3nt	CDR3aa
TRBV21-1	TRBJ2-7	.	.	TGCGCCATCGGGGGACACGAGCAGTACTTC	CAIGGHEQYF
TRBV2	TRBJ1-1	many	TRBD1	TGTGCCAGCAGAGTGACAGGGATGGCTTTCTTT	CASRVTGMAFF
TRBV29-1	TRBJ2-1	.	.	TGCAGCGTTGTTCGGAGCGGTAGCTCCTACAATGAGCAGTTCTTC	CSVVRSGSSYNEQFF
TRBV5-4	TRBJ1-5	many	.	TGTGCCAGCAGCTTGACGGGTAGCAATCAGCCCCAGCATTTT	CASSLTGSNQPQHF
TRBV3-1	TRBJ2-5	few	TRBD2	TGTGCCAGCAGCCAGGCTGGGACTACCCAAGAGACCCAGTACTTC	CASSQAGTTQETQYF
TRBV4-3	TRBJ1-4	.	.	TGCGCCAGCAGCCACAAGGCCTTTGAAAAACTGTTTTTT	CASSHKAFEKLFF
TRBV20-1	TRBJ2-1	few	.	TGCAGTGCTAGAGACCGCGAGCATCGGTTCTTC	CSARDREHRFF
TRBV24-1	TRBJ2-3	.	.	TGTGCCACCAGTGATTCCGAAGCCGCACAAACAGATACGCAGTATTTT	CATSDSEAAQTDTQYF
TRBV7-9	TRBJ2-1	few	TRBD2	TGTGCCAGCAGCTTTAACGTCCGTAAGTTGCCTAGCGGGTACTCCTACAATGAGCAGTTCTTC	CASSFNVRKLPSGYSYNEQFF
TRBV6-6	TRBJ1-4	.	.	TGTGCCAGCAGTTCCCAGTCAACTAATGAAAAACTGTTTTTT	CASSSQSTNEKLFF
TRBV4-3	TRBJ1-4	.	.	TGCGCCAGCAGCCAAGACTTCCCGGCTCCCCGAAAACTGTTTTTT	CASSQDFPAPRKLFF
TRBV6-4	TRBJ1-5	.	TRBD1	TGTGCCAGCAGTCGAACAGGGGACCGTTGTATGAGACAACAGGAAAATAGCAATCAGCCCCAGCATTTT	CASSRTGDRCMRQQENSNQPQHF
TRBV6-5	TRBJ1-1	many	.	TGTGCCAGCAGTTACAAGGAACACACTGAAGCTTTCTTT	CASSYKEHTEAFF
TRBV4-1	TRBJ1-1	many	.	TGCGCCAGCAGCCAGACAAGGAACACTGAAGCTTTCTTT	CASSQTRNTEAFF
TRBV6-5	TRBJ2-7	.	.	TGTGCCAGCAGTTGCAGGGGACTGGGCTCCTACGAGCAGTACTTC	CASSCRGLGSYEQYF
TRBV28	TRBJ2-7	.	TRBD2	TGTGCCAGCAGTTTGAGCGGGGTAGCCTACGAGCAGTACTTC	CASSLSGVAYEQYF
TRBV5-1	TRBJ2-3	.	TRBD2	TGCGCCAGCAGCTACGGACTAGCGACGGCAGATACGCAGTATTTT	CASSYGLATADTQYF
TRBV6-1	TRBJ2-2	.	TRBD1	TGTGCCAGCAGTTCAGGGGGAGTCGGGGAGCTGTTTTTT	CASSSGGVGELFF
TRBV29-1	TRBJ2-1	few	.	TGCAGCGTTGATAGGCAGTTCTTC	CSVDRQFF
TRBV7-2	TRBJ2-3	few	.	TGTGCCAGCAGCTTGGGGGGCCCTAGCACAGATACGCAGTATTTT	CASSLGGPSTDTQYF
TRBV5-1	TRBJ2-5	many	.	TGCGCCAGCAGCTTGGGCGGGCAAGAGACCCAGTACTTC	CASSLGGQETQYF
TRBV29-1	TRBJ2-5	.	.	TGCAGCGTCATGGAGGGCGAAGAGACCCAGTACTTC	CSVMEGEETQYF
TRBV5-5	TRBJ1-4	.	TRBD1	TGTGCCAGCAGGGTGATCGGGACAGGGGGAGAAAAACTGTTTTTT	CASRVIGTGGEKLFF
TRBV4-3	TRBJ2-2	few	TRBD1	TGCGCCAGCAGCCCGGAGGGACAGGGCCCCGGGGAGCTGTTTTTT	CASSPEGQGPGELFF
TRBV7-6	TRBJ1-3	few	TRBD1	TGTGCCAGCAGCGCGGGACAGGGGGCGGAAGCTGGAAACACCATATATTTT	CASSAGQGAEAGNTIYF
TRBV7-2	TRBJ2-3	.	TRBD2	TGTGCCAGCAGCTTAGGAAGCGGGGGGCGAGGAGATACGCAGTATTTT	CASSLGSGGRGDTQYF
TRBV5-5	TRBJ2-5	many	TRBD1	TGTGCCAGCAGCTCCAACGAAGGACAGGGGGCTGAGCGAGAGACCCAGTACTTC	CASSSNEGQGAERETQYF
TRBV5-1	TRBJ1-1	.	TRBD1	TGCGCCAGCAGCTTGTCCTCAAGGACAGGTATTGAAGCTTTCTTT	CASSLSSRTGIEAFF
TRBV3-1	TRBJ1-1	.	.	TGTGCCAGCACTCAGGGTCGACAGTCTGAAGCTTTCTTT	CASTQGRQSEAFF
TRBV12-3/TRBV12-4	TRBJ2-3	many	TRBD2	TGTGCCAGCGGGACTAGCGGGGGGGTAGGAGATACGCAGTATTTT	CASGTSGGVGDTQYF
TRBV12-3/TRBV12-4	TRBJ1-5	.	.	TGTGCCAGCAGTTTATCCGGGGGCGTACAGCCCCAGCATTTT	CASSLSGGVQPQHF
TRBV6-2/TRBV6-3	TRBJ2-1	.	.	TGTGCCACCAGTTACAGTGCGTCAGGGCAGTTCTTC	CATSYSASGQFF
TRBV7-6	TRBJ1-6	.	.	TGTGCCAGCAGCTTAAGCGTCCCAGGGCGGCGGAATTCACCCCTCCACTTT	CASSLSVPGRRNSPLHF
TRBV30	TRBJ1-4	few	.	TGTGCCTTAGGGGTTGCGGGGACAACTAATGAAAAACTGTTTTTT	CALGVAGTTNEKLFF
TRBV25-1	TRBJ1-1	.	.	TGTGCCAGCAGTGGGACCCCAACAGGGAACGGGCTGGTGAACACTGAAGCTTTCTTT	CASSGTPTGNGLVNTEAFF
TRBV7-8	TRBJ1-5	.	.	TGTGCCAGCAGCCCATTTGGGGGAGAGGACAATCAGCCCCAGCATTTT	CASSPFGGEDNQPQHF
TRBV12-3/TRBV12-4	TRBJ1-4	few	TRBD1	TGTGCCAGCAGTTTATTCGGCAGGGGGAATGAAAAACTGTTTTTT	CASSLFGRGNEKLFF
TRBV20-1	TRBJ1-6	.	TRBD1	TGCAGTGCTCGACAGGGGGCGGGAAATTCACCCCTCCACTTT	CSARQGAGNSPLHF
TRBV12-3/TRBV12-4	TRBJ2-7	many	.	TGTGCCAGCAGTTCTCAGGGTCTCTCCTACGAGCAGTACTTC	CASSSQGLSYEQYF
TRBV4-3	TRBJ2-3	.	.	TGCGCCAGCAGCGCTAGAGGAGCTGATACGCAGTATTTT	CASSARGADTQYF
TRBV30	TRBJ1-1	few	TRBD1	TGTGCCTGGAACAAACACAGGGGGCCCACTGAAGCTTTCTTT	CAWNKHRGPTEAFF
TRBV12-3/TRBV12-4	TRBJ2-7	many	.	TGTGCCAGCAGTTTAAGCGGGTTTTTGCCCGAGCAGTACTTC	CASSLSGFLPEQYF
TRBV6-5	TRBJ2-7	.	TRBD2	TGTGCCAGCAGTTACGGAGGACTAGGTCATCCCTACGAGCAGTACTTC	CASSYGGLGHPYEQYF
TRBV28	TRBJ2-1	few	TRBD1	TGTGCCACAACCTGGGGGACAGGGGGCAGGGGTGAGCAGTTCTTC	CATTWGTGGRGEQFF
TRBV29-1	TRBJ2-7	.	TRBD2	TGCAGCGTTGAGGTGCTAGCGGGAGGGCCGAAATCGTCCTACGAGCAGTACTTC	CSVEVLAGGPKSSYEQYF
TRBV11-2	TRBJ1-2	.	.	TGTGCCAGCAGCTTAGTCAGTTCGGGCGGCTACACCTTC	CASSLVSSGGYTF
TRBV28	TRBJ2-3	few	.	TGTGCCAGCACTTCTATGGGGTCCACAGATACGCAGTATTTT	CASTSMGSTDTQYF
TRBV6-2/TRBV6-3	TRBJ2-1	few	.	TGTGCCAGCACCCAGCCACCAGGCTCCTACAATGAGCAGTTCTTC	CASTQPPGSYNEQFF